Listed below are T cell receptor beta chains from one sample, sequenced in a study of blood T cell repertoires in COVID-19. Profiling relied on immunoSEQ multiplex PCR, and the TCRdb table lists in-frame clones only, not all of them. This sample has 250,000 or so clones, with around 81% found just once. The sample consisted of PBMCs or T cells enriched from blood (not recorded which). Receptors originate from a man in his forties or fifties who had recovered from COVID-19. The CDR3 runs from the conserved cysteine through the conserved F or W. The order of the fields is clone size, J gene, D gene, V gene, CDR3 protein, CDR3 DNA. The D gene is left open where the match is weak. A clone size is listed for some rows: how often the clone was seen (once, few, many), or a class if it is expanded.

>few|TRBJ1-2|-|TRBV13
CASVNRVGYGYTF
TGTGCCAGCGTCAACAGGGTAGGCTATGGCTACACCTTC
>-|TRBJ1-4|TRBD1|TRBV19
CASMDRSNEKLFF
TGTGCCAGTATGGACAGGTCTAATGAAAAACTGTTTTTT
>-|TRBJ2-6|TRBD2|TRBV6-2/TRBV6-3
CASSYSTGLASVSGANVLTF
TGTGCCAGCAGTTACTCGACGGGACTAGCGTCTGTCTCTGGGGCCAACGTCCTGACTTTC
>-|TRBJ1-4|TRBD1|TRBV25-1
CASSPGQGALVREKLFF
TGTGCCAGCAGCCCGGGACAGGGGGCCCTCGTTAGAGAAAAACTGTTTTTT
>once|TRBJ2-2|-|TRBV10-3
CAIRPGGGGAGELFF
TGTGCCATCAGACCGGGGGGCGGGGGCGCCGGGGAGCTGTTTTTT
>few|TRBJ1-3|TRBD1|TRBV28
CASSSRTGTSGNTIYF
TGTGCCAGCAGTTCCAGGACAGGGACCTCTGGAAACACCATATATTTT
>-|TRBJ1-6|-|TRBV4-3
CASSQILQFNSPLHF
TGCGCCAGCAGCCAAATCTTACAGTTTAATTCACCCCTCCACTTT
>-|TRBJ2-7|-|TRBV14
CASSQDSAYEQYF
TGTGCCAGCAGCCAAGACAGCGCCTACGAGCAGTACTTC
>-|TRBJ2-3|-|TRBV25-1
CASSEVGLGEDTQYF
TGTGCCAGCAGTGAGGTGGGGCTGGGCGAAGATACGCAGTATTTT
>-|TRBJ1-1|-|TRBV5-4
CASSRPGGSTEAFF
TGTGCCAGCAGCCGCCCGGGAGGGAGCACTGAAGCTTTCTTT
>-|TRBJ1-5|TRBD1|TRBV24-1
CATSDGGQGGKPQHF
TGTGCCACCAGTGATGGGGGACAGGGGGGGAAGCCCCAGCATTTT
>-|TRBJ1-4|TRBD1|TRBV28
CASSIGSGQARKLFF
TGTGCCAGCAGCATAGGGTCTGGACAGGCGCGAAAACTGTTTTTT
>-|TRBJ2-7|-|TRBV13
CASGLGAFGEQYF
TGTGCCAGCGGGCTGGGGGCCTTTGGCGAGCAGTACTTC
>-|TRBJ2-3|TRBD1|TRBV9
CASNPGQDTDTQYF
TGTGCCAGCAACCCGGGACAGGACACAGATACGCAGTATTTT
>few|TRBJ1-6|TRBD1|TRBV6-1
CASSEQGERPPLHF
TGTGCCAGCAGTGAACAGGGGGAACGTCCACCCCTCCACTTT
>-|TRBJ1-2|-|TRBV2
CASSPISGATGYTF
TGTGCCAGCAGCCCTATCTCAGGGGCGACTGGCTACACCTTC
>-|TRBJ1-1|TRBD1|TRBV4-1
CASGLGQDTEAFF
TGCGCCAGCGGATTGGGACAGGACACTGAAGCTTTCTTT
>once|TRBJ2-3|-|TRBV7-3
CASSPTQDTQYF
TGTGCCAGCAGCCCCACTCAAGATACGCAGTATTTT
>-|TRBJ1-2|TRBD1|TRBV27
CASSFNSDRGLPNYGYTF
TGTGCCAGCAGTTTCAACTCGGACAGGGGATTACCTAACTATGGCTACACCTTC
>few|TRBJ1-1|-|TRBV27
CASSSSPPGYTTEAFF
TGTGCCAGCAGTTCATCCCCTCCAGGGTATACGACTGAAGCTTTCTTT
>-|TRBJ2-3|-|TRBV4-1
CASSARTADTQYF
TGCGCCAGCAGCGCCCGGACAGCAGATACGCAGTATTTT
>-|TRBJ1-1|-|TRBV10-3
CAISDLRTEAFF
TGTGCCATCAGTGATCTACGGACTGAAGCTTTCTTT
>-|TRBJ2-7|TRBD1|TRBV7-8
CAIRTGETYEQYF
TGTGCCATACGGACAGGTGAAACCTACGAGCAGTACTTC
>-|TRBJ2-5|-|TRBV29-1
CSVEYGGAKETQYF
TGCAGCGTTGAATACGGCGGGGCAAAAGAGACCCAGTACTTC
>-|TRBJ2-2|TRBD2|TRBV9
CASSPRGGANTGELFF
TGTGCCAGCAGCCCTCGGGGAGGGGCGAACACCGGGGAGCTGTTTTTT
>-|TRBJ1-2|TRBD1|TRBV5-1
CASSLLGQGDGYTF
TGCGCCAGCAGCTTACTAGGACAGGGAGATGGCTACACCTTC
>-|TRBJ2-2|-|TRBV7-9
CASSLALLVSNTGELFF
TGTGCCAGCAGCTTAGCGCTTCTAGTCTCGAACACCGGGGAGCTGTTTTTT
>-|TRBJ2-2|TRBD2|TRBV7-9
CATSGEDANTGELFF
TGTGCCACCAGCGGGGAGGACGCGAACACCGGGGAGCTGTTTTTT
>-|TRBJ1-5|-|TRBV7-9
CASSLGGRARSGNQPQHF
TGTGCCAGCAGCTTAGGAGGCAGGGCCCGAAGTGGCAATCAGCCCCAGCATTTT
>-|TRBJ1-4|-|TRBV5-8
CASSPQGPGKLFF
TGTGCCAGCAGCCCCCAGGGGCCCGGAAAACTGTTTTTT
>-|TRBJ1-1|-|TRBV5-1
CASSGRGYTEAFF
TGCGCCAGCAGCGGGAGGGGTTACACTGAAGCTTTCTTT
>once|TRBJ2-7|-|TRBV2
CASNRDSSTYEQYF
TGTGCCAGCAACCGGGACTCGTCGACCTACGAGCAGTACTTC
>few|TRBJ2-1|TRBD2|TRBV3-1/TRBV3-2
CASSPGLDEQFF
TGTGCCAGCAGCCCGGGACTAGATGAGCAGTTCTTC
>-|TRBJ2-1|TRBD2|TRBV7-3
CASSSSGGAYNEQFF
TGTGCCAGCAGCTCCAGCGGGGGGGCCTACAATGAGCAGTTCTTC
>-|TRBJ2-7|-|TRBV18
CASRPTGPYEQYF
TGTGCCAGCCGACCGACAGGTCCCTACGAGCAGTACTTC
>-|TRBJ2-1|-|TRBV21-1
CASPVRIWPRDRAGNEQFF
TGTGCCAGCCCGGTTAGAATTTGGCCCAGGGACAGGGCTGGCAATGAGCAGTTCTTC
>-|TRBJ2-2|-|TRBV9
CASSVSAGQPGELFF
TGTGCCAGCAGCGTATCTGCAGGGCAACCCGGGGAGCTGTTTTTT
>-|TRBJ1-2|-|TRBV9
CASTPGSNYGYTF
TGTGCCAGCACGCCGGGGAGCAACTATGGCTACACCTTC
>-|TRBJ1-2|-|TRBV10-2
CASTNLAGDGYTF
TGCGCCAGCACAAACCTAGCCGGAGATGGCTACACCTTC
>-|TRBJ2-7|TRBD1|TRBV5-1
CASSLNSQGAGQNEQYF
TGCGCCAGCAGCCTGAACAGCCAGGGGGCTGGTCAGAACGAGCAGTACTTC
>once|TRBJ2-2|-|TRBV25-1
CASGAVNTGELFF
TGTGCCAGCGGGGCAGTTAACACCGGGGAGCTGTTTTTT
>-|TRBJ1-1|TRBD1|TRBV10-3
CAVQGALNTEAFF
TGTGCCGTACAGGGGGCGCTTAACACTGAAGCTTTCTTT
>-|TRBJ2-2|-|TRBV6-5
CASSSQRGSNTGELFF
TGTGCCAGCAGTTCGCAAAGGGGTTCGAACACCGGGGAGCTGTTTTTT
>-|TRBJ2-3|-|TRBV7-9
CASSPGLATDTQYF
TGTGCCAGCAGCCCGGGACTTGCCACAGATACGCAGTATTTT
>-|TRBJ1-4|-|TRBV30
CAWSALAGEKLFF
TGTGCCTGGAGCGCCCTGGCAGGGGAAAAACTGTTTTTT
>-|TRBJ1-4|-|TRBV5-1
CASSLGARITSPNEKLFF
TGCGCCAGCAGCTTGGGGGCCCGGATAACGTCGCCTAATGAAAAACTGTTTTTT
>-|TRBJ2-7|-|TRBV6-5
CASSNVGPAYEQYF
TGTGCCAGCAGCAACGTGGGGCCCGCCTACGAGCAGTACTTC
>-|TRBJ2-3|-|TRBV27
CASSFSMATDTQYF
TGTGCCAGCAGTTTTTCCATGGCCACAGATACGCAGTATTTT
>once|TRBJ2-1|-|TRBV7-3
CASSRAQGNEQFF
TGTGCCAGCAGCCGAGCTCAGGGAAATGAGCAGTTCTTC